This TCR beta chain was captured by sequencing in a study of control samples from healthy donors and cancer patients (dated by TCRdb to between 2020 and 2021). Library construction relied on the immunoSEQ multiplex PCR assay. Imported from immuneACCESS, the table was reduced by TCRdb to in-frame sequences with V and J called. These copies leave out some clones; in studies compared against another copy, an unresolved V gene accounts for under half, and the cause of the remainder is not known. The table for this sample lists approximately 74,000 clones; 94% of them were counted only once. The ten top clones hold over 2.5% of the sample. At the junction V is shortened by 0 bases and J by 6 bases, with 11 bases in between. The CDR3 has 15 amino acids, counting the end cysteine and phenylalanine. This entry keeps only the CDR3 DNA: 45 bases, framed from base 1. Sequences MDHEN (CDR1) and SYDVKM (CDR2) are obtained from the germline V gene.

A remark on this clone: The specificity of this receptor is unknown. No much larger clone exists at a distance of one base, and base qualities are not known.

The chain is assembled from TRBV28 and TRBJ2-2, with TRBD1 tentatively as D gene (5 bases match). The material sequenced was blood. The clonotype comes from a woman in her 30s in good health. The CDR3 is CASSLWYRLAGELFF. In nucleotides, the sequence is TGTGCCAGCAGTTTATGGTACAGGCTAGCCGGGGAGCTGTTTTTT. This CDR3, with the reference TRBV28 and TRBJ2-2 proteins standing in past its ends, gives the full variable domain DVKVTQSSRYLVKRTGEKVFLECVQDMDHENMFWYRQDPGLGLRLIYFSYDVKMKEKGDIPEGYSVSREKKERFSLILESASTNQTSMYLCASSLWYRLAGELFFGEGSRLTVL.